Here is one T cell receptor (beta chain) with its context. The sample originates from a study of OX40 agonist ivuxolimab in advanced cancers. The overall study: Past anti-PD-1, anti-PD-L1 or anti-CTLA-4 therapy was accepted, and roughly 38% had received some.

Trimming took 0 bases from V and 4 from J; bases not matched to a gene: 9. The length of the CDR3 is 17 residues. CDR1 is SGHRS and CDR2 is YFSETQ in the germline V gene. Repertoires were generated with immunoSEQ multiplex PCR, while TCRdb's copy carries only in-frame clones and drops some. Among 50,000 to 75,000 clones listed, roughly 83% were seen once. The TCR originated in an adult with an advanced solid tumor such as melanoma, head and neck, liver or kidney cancer. The sequenced sample was CD4+ or CD8+ T cells sorted from blood, obtained in a trial of the OX40 agonist ivuxolimab. V gene TRBV5-1 combines with J gene TRBJ1-3; 8 bases match TRBD1. CDR3 nucleotide sequence: TGCGCCAGCAGCTTGGTGGGACAGGCATCGGGAGGAAACACCATATATTTT. Residues: CASSLVGQASGGNTIYF.